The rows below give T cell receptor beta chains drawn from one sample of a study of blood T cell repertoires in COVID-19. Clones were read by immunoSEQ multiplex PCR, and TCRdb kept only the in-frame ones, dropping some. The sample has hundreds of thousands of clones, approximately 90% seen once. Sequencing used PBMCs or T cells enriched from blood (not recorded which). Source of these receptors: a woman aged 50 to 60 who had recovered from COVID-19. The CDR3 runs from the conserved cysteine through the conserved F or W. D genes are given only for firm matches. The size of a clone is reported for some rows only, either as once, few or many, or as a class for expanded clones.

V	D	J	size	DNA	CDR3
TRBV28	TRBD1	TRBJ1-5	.	TGTGCCAGCAGTGTCCCATTGACAGGGTCTCAGCCCCAGCATTTT	CASSVPLTGSQPQHF
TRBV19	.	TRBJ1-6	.	TGTGCCAGCACCCCTGGGGCCCTCAGCGGGTCACCCCTCCACTTT	CASTPGALSGSPLHF
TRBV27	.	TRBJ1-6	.	TGTGCCAGCAGTTCGAGGGCGTCCTATAATTCACCCCTCCACTTT	CASSSRASYNSPLHF
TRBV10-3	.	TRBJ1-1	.	TGTGCCATCAGGAAGGGGCCGATCGGGGGGCATAACACTGAAGCTTTCTTT	CAIRKGPIGGHNTEAFF
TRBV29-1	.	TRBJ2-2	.	TGCAGCGTACCTACAGGGACCGGGGAGCTGTTTTTT	CSVPTGTGELFF
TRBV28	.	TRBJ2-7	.	TGTGCCAGCAGTGTGGGAGGACCCCGAGGGGACGAGCAGTACTTC	CASSVGGPRGDEQYF
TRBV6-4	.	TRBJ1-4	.	TGTGCCAGCAGTTCCACAGGGTCCTCTAATGAAAAACTGTTTTTT	CASSSTGSSNEKLFF
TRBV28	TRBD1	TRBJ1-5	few	TGTGCCAGCAACCCCCGGGGACAGCGAGGGTCCAGCAATCAGCCCCAGCATTTT	CASNPRGQRGSSNQPQHF
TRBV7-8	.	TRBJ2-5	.	TGTGCCAGCAGTCACGGGTCGGGGGTACACCAAGAGACCCAGTACTTC	CASSHGSGVHQETQYF
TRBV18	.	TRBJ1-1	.	TGTGCCAGCTCACCCAGGGCCGATGAAGCTTTCTTT	CASSPRADEAFF
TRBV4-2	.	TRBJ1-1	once	TGTGCCAGCAGAAACCTGGCGTTGGGGCACACTGAAGCTTTCTTT	CASRNLALGHTEAFF
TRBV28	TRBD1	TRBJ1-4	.	TGTGCCAGCAGTACGCCGGGACAGACCCCTCTGGATGAGGAAAAACTGTTTTTT	CASSTPGQTPLDEEKLFF
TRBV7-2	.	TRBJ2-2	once	TGTGCCAGCAGCCCACGAGTGGGGGGGCCCGGGGAGCTGTTTTTT	CASSPRVGGPGELFF
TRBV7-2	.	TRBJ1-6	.	TGTGCCAGCAGTTACGACAGATTTTATAATTCACCCCTCCACTTT	CASSYDRFYNSPLHF
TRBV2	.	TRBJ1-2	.	TGTGCCAGCAGTGAACAACTTAACTATGGCTACACCTTC	CASSEQLNYGYTF
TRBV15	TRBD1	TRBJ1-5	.	TGTGCCACCAGCAGAGATGGGGACAGGGGCCACAGTCAGCCCCAGCATTTT	CATSRDGDRGHSQPQHF
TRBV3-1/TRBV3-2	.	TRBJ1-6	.	TGTGCCAGCAGCCCTGGGCATTCTTATAATTCACCCCTCCACTTT	CASSPGHSYNSPLHF
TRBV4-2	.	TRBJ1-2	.	TGTGCCAGCAGCCAATATAAGGGAGGAGGGGGCTACACCTTC	CASSQYKGGGGYTF
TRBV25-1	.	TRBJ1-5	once	TGTGCCAGCAGTTTGTTCGTCATCGTTAGGGGATATCAGCCCCAGCATTTT	CASSLFVIVRGYQPQHF
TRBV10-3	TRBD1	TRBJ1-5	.	TGTGCCATCAGTCTCACAGGGGCTAGCAATCAGCCCCAGCATTTT	CAISLTGASNQPQHF
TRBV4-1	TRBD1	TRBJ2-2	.	TGCGCCAGCAGCCATCTGACAGGGCCGAACACCGGGGAGCTGTTTTTT	CASSHLTGPNTGELFF
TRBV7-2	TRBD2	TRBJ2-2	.	TGTGCCAGCAGCGCAACCGGGGGTAGCGGGGGGGCTACCGGGGAGCTGTTTTTT	CASSATGGSGGATGELFF
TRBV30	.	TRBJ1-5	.	TGTGCCTCATCCACAGGGAGCGGCCGACCTACGCATTTT	CASSTGSGRPTHF
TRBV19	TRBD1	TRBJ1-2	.	TGTGCCAGTACCTCTCGGGACAGGGCACCTTTTATCTATGGCTACACCTTC	CASTSRDRAPFIYGYTF
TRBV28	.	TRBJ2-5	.	TGTGCCAGCAGTTTAGATCCGAAGGGGGAGACCCAGTACTTC	CASSLDPKGETQYF
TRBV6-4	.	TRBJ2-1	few	TGTGCCAGCAGTCCCTATGGGAGTGGCGGGAATGAGCAGTTCTTC	CASSPYGSGGNEQFF
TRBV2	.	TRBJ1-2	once	TGTGCCACCAACAAAGACGGGAACTATGGCTACACCTTC	CATNKDGNYGYTF
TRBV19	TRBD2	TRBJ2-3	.	TGTGCCAGTAGTTCCGGACTAGCGGGGGGGCGGCGTCGGGCAGATACGCAGTATTTT	CASSSGLAGGRRRADTQYF
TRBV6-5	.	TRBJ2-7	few	TGTGCCCTCGGGGGAAACTCGCGGGAGCAGTACTTC	CALGGNSREQYF
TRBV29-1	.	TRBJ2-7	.	TGCAGCGTTGAGACCGCAGGGACTTTCTACGAGCAGTACTTC	CSVETAGTFYEQYF
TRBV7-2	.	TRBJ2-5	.	TGTGCCAGCAGCGGCACAGGTTTCCGGGAGACCCAGTACTTC	CASSGTGFRETQYF
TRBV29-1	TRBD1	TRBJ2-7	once	TGCAGCGTGGATTCGGGACAGGGGGACCACGAGCAGTACTTC	CSVDSGQGDHEQYF
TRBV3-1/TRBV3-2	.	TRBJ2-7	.	TGTGCCAGCAGCCAAGACTCAGCGAGGAGCTCCTACGAGCAGTACTTC	CASSQDSARSSYEQYF
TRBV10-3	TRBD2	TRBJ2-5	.	TGTGCCACCCAAGAGCGGGGGACGGAAGAGACCCAGTACTTC	CATQERGTEETQYF
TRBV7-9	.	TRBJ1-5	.	TGTGCCAGCAGTCACTTCCAGGGAGGGGGTCAGCCCCAGCATTTT	CASSHFQGGGQPQHF
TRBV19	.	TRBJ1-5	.	TGTGCCAGTAGTATAGTCAGCGGTGTGAATAGCAATCAGCCCCAGCATTTT	CASSIVSGVNSNQPQHF
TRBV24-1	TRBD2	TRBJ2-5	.	TGTGCCACCAGTGATGGACTAGCGGGGGGTTACCAAGAGACCCAGTACTTC	CATSDGLAGGYQETQYF
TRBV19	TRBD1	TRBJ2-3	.	TGTGCCAGTAGTGCCCCCGGGACAGGAACCACAGATACGCAGTATTTT	CASSAPGTGTTDTQYF
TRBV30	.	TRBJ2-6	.	TGTGCCTGGAGCGAACTCGGGGCCAACGTCCTGACTTTC	CAWSELGANVLTF